These T cell receptor beta chains were read from a single sample in a study of blood T cell repertoires in COVID-19. TCRdb keeps only in-frame clones here, not all; method: immunoSEQ multiplex PCR. The data show about 200,000 clones, around 90% seen once. Sequenced input: peripheral blood. Receptors were obtained from a man in his 60s with active or convalescent COVID-19. Each CDR3 is given with its conserved first and last residue. Each record gives: CDR3 protein, CDR3 DNA, clone size, J gene, D gene, V gene. D genes are given only for firm matches. Size values are once, few and many counts, or a class for expanded clones, and some rows have none.

CASSQGGGTMNTEAFF	TGTGCCAGCAGCCAAGGAGGGGGAACCATGAACACTGAAGCTTTCTTT	-	TRBJ1-1	-	TRBV14
CASSLGGVSYNEQFF	TGCGCCAGCAGCTTGGGCGGGGTATCCTACAATGAGCAGTTCTTC	-	TRBJ2-1	-	TRBV5-1
CASTYTANYGYTF	TGTGCCAGTACCTATACAGCTAACTATGGCTACACCTTC	once	TRBJ1-2	-	TRBV19
CASSFGQGNEQYF	-	-	TRBJ2-7	-	TRBV11-3
CASTTPPLSGYTF	TGTGCCAGCACCACCCCCCCCCTTAGCGGCTACACCTTC	-	TRBJ1-2	-	TRBV12-3/TRBV12-4
CASSLTRNQPQHF	TGTGCCAGCAGTTTAACCAGAAATCAGCCCCAGCATTTT	-	TRBJ1-5	-	TRBV27
CASSRANEQFF	TGTGCCAGTAGTAGGGCCAATGAGCAGTTCTTC	-	TRBJ2-1	-	TRBV19
CASSKRDTDTQYF	TGTGCCAGTAGTAAGAGGGACACAGATACGCAGTATTTT	-	TRBJ2-3	-	TRBV19
CASSEGSRRDGYTF	TGTGCCAGCAGCGAGGGCAGCCGGAGGGATGGCTACACCTTC	-	TRBJ1-2	-	TRBV6-2/TRBV6-3
CASSSGQATGELFF	TGTGCCAGCAGTTCCGGACAGGCCACTGGGGAGCTGTTTTTT	once	TRBJ2-2	TRBD1	TRBV27
CASSQDRILLYGYTF	TGTGCCAGCAGTCAGGACAGGATTTTACTCTATGGCTACACCTTC	-	TRBJ1-2	TRBD1	TRBV6-2/TRBV6-3
CATSGNRGPRNDPNEQFF	TGTGCCACCAGTGGGAACAGGGGGCCCCGTAATGATCCCAATGAGCAGTTCTTC	-	TRBJ2-1	TRBD1	TRBV24-1
CASDKWGQNTEAFF	TGTGCCAGCGATAAGTGGGGGCAGAACACTGAAGCTTTCTTT	-	TRBJ1-1	-	TRBV6-5
CARSFSESDEKLFF	TGTGCCAGAAGCTTTTCCGAGAGTGATGAAAAACTGTTTTTT	-	TRBJ1-4	-	TRBV5-3
CASGLTRNTEAFF	TGTGCTAGTGGTTTGACAAGGAACACTGAAGCTTTCTTT	few	TRBJ1-1	-	TRBV12-5
CASSLDPGANYGYTF	TGTGCCAGCAGCTTAGATCCAGGGGCTAACTATGGCTACACCTTC	-	TRBJ1-2	-	TRBV7-2
CASSLTGGTEAFF	TGTGCCAGCAGCTTGACAGGGGGCACTGAAGCTTTCTTT	-	TRBJ1-1	TRBD1	TRBV5-6
CASSRSGAQTEAFF	TGTGCCAGCAGCAGATCAGGGGCTCAAACTGAAGCTTTCTTT	-	TRBJ1-1	-	TRBV6-5
CASSLSRSDFPYGYTF	TGTGCCAGCAGCTTATCCAGATCAGACTTCCCTTATGGCTACACCTTC	-	TRBJ1-2	-	TRBV7-8
CASSDYGTHQETQYF	TGCGCCAGCAGCGACTACGGAACCCACCAAGAGACCCAGTACTTC	-	TRBJ2-5	-	TRBV5-1
CASGSGGAYNEQFF	TGTGCCAGCGGAAGCGGGGGGGCCTACAATGAGCAGTTCTTC	-	TRBJ2-1	TRBD2	TRBV9